This TCR beta chain was recorded in a study of cytomegalovirus exposure and HLA in healthy donors. A note on this clone: What it binds is not known.

Germline CDR1 MNHEY, CDR2 SVGAGI. The CDR3 has 13 amino acids. The V gene end was trimmed by 7 bases and the J gene end by 3 bases; junction bases not matched to a gene: 2. The PCR made use of 60 Vbeta and 13 Jbeta primers. The table came from immunoSEQ multiplex PCR; TCRdb's copy has only in-frame clones and leaves some out. This table has about 190,000 clones, under 85% appearing once. General observations from the study: What was likely a sequencing artifact was a cluster of highly shared sequence variants. Among donors in an Asian-associated ancestry cluster, a later analysis reportedly found fewer N-insertions than the approximately 700-donor mean.

This TCR was sampled from a young woman in good health and CMV-seronegative. The V call is TRBV6-5, the J call TRBJ2-7; 11 bases fit TRBD1. What was sequenced was PBMCs. CDR3 bases: TGTGCCAGCACCGGGACAGGGGGCTACGAGCAGTACTTC. This encodes CASTGTGGYEQYF.